This T cell receptor (beta chain) derives from a study of blood T cells in healthy people across ages. The overall study: The capture of about one barcoded beta molecule per two T cells was achieved by template switching.

Primers used in a second PCR of roughly 6 to 12 cycles were a sample-barcoded 5' primer and a J-beta primer mix. Every single cDNA molecule received a tag from a template-switch adaptor with 12 random nucleotides. TCRdb passed the 5' RACE reads through MiXCR, listing each CDR3 protein once. Seen here are some 900,000 distinct CDR3 sequences, roughly 50% observed once, and the top ten hold about an eighth. The CDR3 sequence is 13 residues long. Germline V gene lookup returns CDR1 KGHDR and CDR2 SFDVKD. Study conclusions and caveats: It was not possible, with unsorted PBMCs, to conclusively compare naive and antigen-experienced cells. More naive CD4+ cells and higher diversity were found in long-lived than in aged donors.

Comments on this clonotype: Its antigen is unknown. Its ends do not fully match the called genes, so a read error is possible.

The sample comprised blood. J is TRBJ2-2 and V is TRBV24-1; tentatively, D is TRBD1 or TRBD2 (5 bases each). The source of this sequence is a man aged 30-40 years in good health. The CDR3 DNA sequence: TGTGCCACCAGTAATTTGGGACCCGGGGAGCTGTTTTTT. Translated, it gives CATSNLGPGELFF.